Listed below are T cell receptor beta chains from one sample, sequenced in a study of OX40 agonist ivuxolimab in advanced cancers. The assay was immunoSEQ multiplex PCR, and TCRdb's table has in-frame clones only and misses some. The table has tens of thousands of clones, around nine tenths seen once. The specimen was CD4+ or CD8+ T cells sorted from blood, collected in a trial of the OX40 agonist ivuxolimab. Source of these receptors: an adult with an advanced solid tumor such as melanoma, head and neck, liver or kidney cancer. Both conserved end residues are part of each CDR3.

V gene	CDR3 length	J gene	CDR3 protein
TRBV6-1	17	TRBJ2-6	CASSARTGRSGANVLTF
TRBV7-3	16	TRBJ1-6	CASSLTGQVYNSPLHF
TRBV15	15	TRBJ1-5	CATSRDRWGYQPQHF
TRBV6-6	11	TRBJ2-5	CASTEKETQYF
TRBV5-8	14	TRBJ1-2	CASSLERTSRLHTF
TRBV6-8	13	TRBJ1-1	CASSRGYVDEAFF
TRBV4-2	14	TRBJ2-1	CASSLNFQYNEQFF
TRBV7-2	15	TRBJ2-1	CASTKGISRVYEQFF
TRBV7-9	16	TRBJ2-3	CASSLDRQAITDTQYF
TRBV27	13	TRBJ2-7	CASTPGWGYEQYF
TRBV19	14	TRBJ1-1	CASSTRAALGEAFF
TRBV7-2	18	TRBJ2-1	CASSLAASGGPANIEQFF
TRBV20-1	10	TRBJ1-4	CSARKEKLFF
TRBV27	16	TRBJ2-2	CASSLRLAANTGELFF
TRBV11-3	16	TRBJ2-7	CASSLGGTTFSYEQYF
TRBV10-3	14	TRBJ2-5	CATGPRGSGETQYF
TRBV30	14	TRBJ1-2	CAWSVRTGVNGYTF
TRBV28	12	TRBJ2-7	CASSLPGYEQYF
TRBV6-1	12	TRBJ1-2	CASSEDRDGYTF
TRBV11-3	13	TRBJ2-1	CASSSRQDNEQFF
TRBV28	14	TRBJ2-2	CASSPGTGAGELFF
TRBV10-3	14	TRBJ2-5	CAIRGTSGEETQYF
TRBV9	14	TRBJ1-5	CASSASSRDQPQHF
TRBV2	16	TRBJ1-5	CASSPGQGGSNQPQHF
TRBV6-5	14	TRBJ2-3	CASGQDHSTDTQYF
TRBV5-4	15	TRBJ2-5	CASSLDPTSGETQYF
TRBV11-2	15	TRBJ2-7	CASRQRQGIAYEQYF
TRBV6-5	13	TRBJ2-1	CASRRGADNEQFF
TRBV5-4	15	TRBJ2-7	CASSRDGPRSYEQYF
TRBV5-4	13	TRBJ1-2	CASSKDRIYGYTF
TRBV2	15	TRBJ2-7	CASSGAGAASYEQYF
TRBV7-3	14	TRBJ2-5	CASSKQDYGETQYF
TRBV7-2	14	TRBJ1-1	CASSSDHWNTEAFF
TRBV18	13	TRBJ1-4	CASSSGQNEKLFF
TRBV18	16	TRBJ2-2	CASSRVQGPDTGELFF
TRBV9	13	TRBJ2-1	CASSVLGDNEQFF
TRBV5-6	15	TRBJ1-2	CASSRLSTGFSGYTF